This entry features one T cell receptor (beta chain) sequence. These data are taken from a study of blood T cell repertoires in COVID-19. Study at large: Sources were T cells, B-cell-depleted T cells, or PBMCs; the material itself was cDNA or gDNA.

This table comes from immunoSEQ multiplex PCR, and its TCRdb copy is limited to in-frame clones, with some not included. The sample consists of approximately 500,000 clones, roughly 90% of them appearing once. Germline loops: CDR1 SGHNT, CDR2 YYREEE (reference sequence). Germline trimming cut 0 bases from V and 7 bases from J; bases unmatched to any gene: 9. The CDR3 loop spans 16 amino acids. The chain couples TRBV5-4 to TRBJ1-2; TRBD1 aligns across 10 bases. This receptor was obtained from a woman between 40 and 50 years old who had recovered from COVID-19. Sample: PBMCs or T cells enriched from blood (not recorded which). The CDR3 reads CASSLVRTGGPGGYTF. The CDR3 nucleotides are TGTGCCAGCAGCTTGGTCCGGACAGGGGGACCTGGTGGCTACACCTTC.